The rows below give T cell receptor beta chains drawn from one sample of a study of T cell responses to AZD1222 COVID-19 vaccine. Sequencing was performed with immunoSEQ multiplex PCR; in TCRdb, only in-frame clones are kept and a portion is missing. The table records 45,000 to 70,000 clones, about 90% of them present only once. The material was peripheral blood, obtained 28 days after the second AZD1222 dose. Source of these receptors: an adult who received the AZD1222 COVID-19 vaccine. The CDR3 runs from the conserved cysteine through the conserved F or W. A D gene is named only where the DNA matches it firmly. Clone size is given for some rows only: seen once, a few or many times, or a class if the clone is expanded.

d_call: TRBD1
clone_size: NA
j_call: TRBJ1-4
v_call: TRBV7-2
cdr3_aa: CASSSGQGWEKLFF
cdr3_nt: TGTGCCAGCAGTTCGGGACAGGGGTGGGAAAAACTGTTTTTT

d_call: TRBD1
clone_size: NA
j_call: TRBJ2-5
v_call: TRBV6-1
cdr3_aa: CASSEFLAGGAGRETQYF
cdr3_nt: TGTGCCAGCAGTGAATTCCTTGCAGGGGGCGCAGGTAGAGAGACCCAGTACTTC

d_call: TRBD2
clone_size: NA
j_call: TRBJ2-2
v_call: TRBV6-5
cdr3_aa: CASSRTSGNTGELFF
cdr3_nt: TGTGCCAGCAGTCGGACTAGCGGGAACACCGGGGAGCTGTTTTTT

d_call: NA
clone_size: NA
j_call: TRBJ2-2
v_call: TRBV7-6
cdr3_aa: CASSSTVANTGELFF
cdr3_nt: TGTGCCAGCAGCTCGACGGTCGCGAACACCGGGGAGCTGTTTTTT

d_call: NA
clone_size: once
j_call: TRBJ2-2
v_call: TRBV4-1
cdr3_aa: CASSPQNLVGFHGELFF
cdr3_nt: TGCGCCAGCAGCCCTCAAAACCTTGTGGGGTTTCACGGGGAGCTGTTTTTT

d_call: TRBD2
clone_size: NA
j_call: TRBJ2-1
v_call: TRBV15
cdr3_aa: CATSRSGRARDEQFF
cdr3_nt: TGTGCCACCAGCAGATCCGGGAGGGCCAGGGATGAGCAGTTCTTC

d_call: TRBD1
clone_size: NA
j_call: TRBJ1-2
v_call: TRBV28
cdr3_aa: CASGQGVHGYTF
cdr3_nt: TGTGCCAGTGGGCAGGGGGTACATGGCTACACCTTC

d_call: NA
clone_size: NA
j_call: TRBJ2-7
v_call: TRBV10-3
cdr3_aa: CAISESATYEQYF
cdr3_nt: TGTGCCATCAGTGAGTCGGCTACCTACGAGCAGTACTTC

d_call: NA
clone_size: NA
j_call: TRBJ2-7
v_call: TRBV30
cdr3_aa: CASGKEGAVDEQYF
cdr3_nt: TGTGCCTCGGGGAAGGAGGGGGCTGTCGACGAGCAGTACTTC

d_call: NA
clone_size: NA
j_call: TRBJ1-1
v_call: TRBV5-4
cdr3_aa: CASSPGQNTEAFF
cdr3_nt: TGTGCCAGCAGCCCGGGACAGAACACTGAAGCTTTCTTT

d_call: TRBD1
clone_size: NA
j_call: TRBJ2-5
v_call: TRBV11-3
cdr3_aa: CASSRGRMETQYF
cdr3_nt: TGTGCCAGCAGCAGGGGGCGGATGGAGACCCAGTACTTC

d_call: TRBD1
clone_size: NA
j_call: TRBJ1-2
v_call: TRBV5-1
cdr3_aa: CASSTGQTNYGYTF
cdr3_nt: TGCGCCAGCAGCACGGGACAGACTAACTATGGCTACACCTTC

d_call: NA
clone_size: NA
j_call: TRBJ1-5
v_call: TRBV4-1
cdr3_aa: CASSQEIAINQPQHF
cdr3_nt: TGCGCCAGCAGCCAAGAAATCGCAATCAATCAGCCCCAGCATTTT

d_call: TRBD1
clone_size: once
j_call: TRBJ2-7
v_call: TRBV19
cdr3_aa: CASSRGPSYEQYF
cdr3_nt: TGTGCCAGTAGCAGGGGGCCCTCCTACGAGCAGTACTTC

d_call: TRBD2
clone_size: NA
j_call: TRBJ2-1
v_call: TRBV7-2
cdr3_aa: CASSLVGTRVGDEQFF
cdr3_nt: TGTGCCAGCAGCTTAGTAGGGACTAGGGTCGGCGATGAGCAGTTCTTC

d_call: NA
clone_size: once
j_call: TRBJ1-6
v_call: TRBV5-5
cdr3_aa: CASSLDWTENSPLHF
cdr3_nt: TGTGCCAGCAGCTTGGATTGGACAGAAAATTCACCCCTCCACTTT

d_call: TRBD1
clone_size: once
j_call: TRBJ1-6
v_call: TRBV24-1
cdr3_aa: CATSDGRQGPPFALHF
cdr3_nt: TGTGCCACCAGTGATGGCAGACAGGGCCCACCTTTTGCCCTCCACTTT

d_call: NA
clone_size: few
j_call: TRBJ1-2
v_call: TRBV14
cdr3_aa: CASSQRGRAFYGYTF
cdr3_nt: TGTGCCAGCAGCCAACGGGGTCGGGCCTTCTATGGCTACACCTTC

d_call: TRBD1
clone_size: NA
j_call: TRBJ1-2
v_call: TRBV19
cdr3_aa: CASSWGQGGGYTF
cdr3_nt: TGTGCCAGTAGTTGGGGACAGGGTGGTGGCTACACCTTC

d_call: NA
clone_size: NA
j_call: TRBJ1-2
v_call: TRBV15
cdr3_aa: CATSPGREPLYGYTF
cdr3_nt: TGTGCCACCAGCCCCGGGAGGGAACCCCTCTATGGCTACACCTTC

d_call: TRBD2
clone_size: NA
j_call: TRBJ2-3
v_call: TRBV24-1
cdr3_aa: CATSDRGAGNTDTQYF
cdr3_nt: TGTGCCACCAGTGATCGAGGAGCGGGGAACACAGATACGCAGTATTTT

d_call: TRBD2
clone_size: NA
j_call: TRBJ2-6
v_call: TRBV19
cdr3_aa: CASSIRGDFSSGANVLTF
cdr3_nt: TGTGCCAGTAGTATACGGGGGGACTTTAGCTCTGGGGCCAACGTCCTGACTTTC

d_call: TRBD1
clone_size: NA
j_call: TRBJ1-3
v_call: TRBV2
cdr3_aa: CASSEATGGGNTIYF
cdr3_nt: TGTGCCAGCAGTGAAGCGACAGGGGGTGGAAACACCATATATTTT

d_call: NA
clone_size: NA
j_call: TRBJ2-5
v_call: TRBV21-1
cdr3_aa: CASSKGRDAIRLAGPQETQYF
cdr3_nt: TGTGCCAGCAGCAAAGGGAGGGACGCTATCCGACTAGCGGGACCTCAAGAGACCCAGTACTTC

d_call: TRBD1
clone_size: NA
j_call: TRBJ1-6
v_call: TRBV11-2
cdr3_aa: CASSPTGESPLHF
cdr3_nt: TGTGCCAGCAGCCCCACAGGGGAATCACCCCTCCACTTT

d_call: TRBD2
clone_size: NA
j_call: TRBJ2-7
v_call: TRBV5-6
cdr3_aa: CASSFGGRAQGSYEQYF
cdr3_nt: TGTGCCAGCAGCTTTGGCGGGAGGGCCCAAGGGTCCTACGAGCAGTACTTC

d_call: NA
clone_size: once
j_call: TRBJ1-2
v_call: TRBV25-1
cdr3_aa: CASSESSAPFYGYTF
cdr3_nt: TGTGCCAGCAGTGAATCTAGTGCCCCCTTCTATGGCTACACCTTC

d_call: NA
clone_size: NA
j_call: TRBJ2-7
v_call: TRBV28
cdr3_aa: CASSLIDRAIGGEQYF
cdr3_nt: TGTGCCAGCAGTCTAATTGACAGAGCCATTGGGGGCGAGCAGTACTTC

d_call: TRBD2
clone_size: once
j_call: TRBJ2-7
v_call: TRBV18
cdr3_aa: CASSPNLAGRYEQYF
cdr3_nt: TGTGCCAGCTCACCAAATCTAGCGGGAAGGTACGAGCAGTACTTC

d_call: NA
clone_size: NA
j_call: TRBJ2-7
v_call: TRBV27
cdr3_aa: CASSSRGDTYEQYF
cdr3_nt: TGTGCCAGCAGTAGCCGGGGAGACACCTACGAGCAGTACTTC

d_call: TRBD1
clone_size: once
j_call: TRBJ1-5
v_call: TRBV30
cdr3_aa: CAWSGPGTGLNQPQHF
cdr3_nt: TGTGCCTGGAGTGGTCCCGGGACAGGGCTCAATCAGCCCCAGCATTTT

d_call: TRBD1
clone_size: NA
j_call: TRBJ1-6
v_call: TRBV7-2
cdr3_aa: CASSSQFGQGVSPLHF
cdr3_nt: TGTGCCAGCAGCTCCCAATTCGGCCAGGGGGTTTCACCCCTCCACTTT

d_call: NA
clone_size: NA
j_call: TRBJ2-1
v_call: TRBV18
cdr3_aa: CASSPGTAYNEQFF
cdr3_nt: TGTGCCAGCTCACCCGGGACTGCCTACAATGAGCAGTTCTTC

d_call: TRBD1
clone_size: NA
j_call: TRBJ1-1
v_call: TRBV6-5
cdr3_aa: CASSYGTVNTEAFF
cdr3_nt: TGTGCCAGCAGTTACGGGACAGTGAACACTGAAGCTTTCTTT

d_call: TRBD1
clone_size: NA
j_call: TRBJ1-2
v_call: TRBV29-1
cdr3_aa: CSVMGQAYGYTF
cdr3_nt: TGCAGCGTTATGGGACAGGCCTATGGCTACACCTTC

d_call: NA
clone_size: NA
j_call: TRBJ1-2
v_call: TRBV5-8
cdr3_aa: CASSFVRPLDYGYTF
cdr3_nt: TGTGCCAGCAGCTTCGTGCGCCCCCTGGACTATGGCTACACCTTC

d_call: NA
clone_size: NA
j_call: TRBJ1-4
v_call: TRBV5-8
cdr3_aa: CASSLSDLRNEKLFF
cdr3_nt: TGTGCCAGCAGCTTGAGTGACCTCCGTAATGAAAAACTGTTTTTT

d_call: TRBD2
clone_size: NA
j_call: TRBJ2-7
v_call: TRBV7-2
cdr3_aa: CASSFRATSGSLHEQYF
cdr3_nt: TGTGCCAGCAGCTTTCGGGCGACTAGCGGGAGTCTCCACGAGCAGTACTTC

d_call: TRBD1
clone_size: once
j_call: TRBJ2-3
v_call: TRBV6-1
cdr3_aa: CASSEASGQGTDTQYF
cdr3_nt: TGTGCCAGCAGTGAAGCGTCGGGACAGGGCACAGATACGCAGTATTTT

d_call: NA
clone_size: NA
j_call: TRBJ2-6
v_call: TRBV11-3
cdr3_aa: CASSLEYWGTEYSGANVLTF
cdr3_nt: TGTGCCAGCAGCTTAGAGTATTGGGGGACGGAATACTCTGGGGCCAACGTCCTGACTTTC

d_call: TRBD1
clone_size: NA
j_call: TRBJ1-4
v_call: TRBV30
cdr3_aa: CAWNDRGGEKLFF
cdr3_nt: TGTGCCTGGAACGACAGGGGAGGTGAAAAACTGTTTTTT

d_call: NA
clone_size: NA
j_call: TRBJ1-4
v_call: TRBV5-1
cdr3_aa: CASSLAGRAGDEKLFF
cdr3_nt: TGCGCCAGCAGCTTGGCGGGCAGGGCCGGAGATGAAAAACTGTTTTTT

d_call: NA
clone_size: NA
j_call: TRBJ1-6
v_call: TRBV28
cdr3_aa: CASSSNAGSSYNSPLHF
cdr3_nt: TGTGCCAGCAGTTCAAATGCAGGGAGCTCCTATAATTCACCCCTCCACTTT

d_call: NA
clone_size: once
j_call: TRBJ2-3
v_call: TRBV10-3
cdr3_aa: CAISEPQARILPDTQYF
cdr3_nt: TGTGCCATCAGTGAACCCCAGGCCCGGATACTTCCAGATACGCAGTATTTT

d_call: TRBD2
clone_size: NA
j_call: TRBJ2-1
v_call: TRBV6-5
cdr3_aa: CASSYPREGLYNEQFF
cdr3_nt: TGTGCCAGCAGTTATCCCCGGGAGGGCCTTTACAATGAGCAGTTCTTC

d_call: NA
clone_size: NA
j_call: TRBJ1-1
v_call: TRBV10-3
cdr3_aa: CAISAATGGTEAFF
cdr3_nt: TGTGCCATCAGCGCCGCTACAGGAGGCACTGAAGCTTTCTTT

d_call: NA
clone_size: NA
j_call: TRBJ1-1
v_call: TRBV11-3
cdr3_aa: CASSTTNTEAFF
cdr3_nt: TGTGCCAGCAGCACGACTAACACTGAAGCTTTCTTT

d_call: NA
clone_size: few
j_call: TRBJ1-6
v_call: TRBV18
cdr3_aa: CASSQTTPPNSPLHF
cdr3_nt: TGTGCCAGCTCACAAACGACCCCACCTAATTCACCCCTCCACTTT

d_call: NA
clone_size: NA
j_call: TRBJ2-5
v_call: TRBV5-4
cdr3_aa: CASSLEGEETQYF
cdr3_nt: TGTGCCAGCAGCTTGGAAGGGGAAGAGACCCAGTACTTC

d_call: NA
clone_size: NA
j_call: TRBJ2-2
v_call: TRBV7-3
cdr3_aa: CASSSIQGRLANTGELFF
cdr3_nt: TGTGCCAGCAGCTCTATTCAGGGTAGACTAGCGAACACCGGGGAGCTGTTTTTT

d_call: TRBD1
clone_size: NA
j_call: TRBJ1-2
v_call: TRBV6-1
cdr3_aa: CASSEGTGKNYGYTF
cdr3_nt: TGTGCCAGCAGTGAAGGGACAGGGAAAAACTATGGCTACACCTTC

d_call: NA
clone_size: NA
j_call: TRBJ1-5
v_call: TRBV7-6
cdr3_aa: CASSPQGGHRGPQHF
cdr3_nt: TGTGCCAGCAGCCCCCAGGGAGGCCACAGAGGGCCCCAGCATTTT

d_call: NA
clone_size: NA
j_call: TRBJ1-2
v_call: TRBV11-3
cdr3_aa: CASSISNYGYTF
cdr3_nt: TGTGCCAGCAGCATCTCAAACTATGGCTACACCTTC

d_call: TRBD2
clone_size: few
j_call: TRBJ2-7
v_call: TRBV9
cdr3_aa: CASSVGGSPYEQYF
cdr3_nt: TGTGCCAGCAGCGTAGGCGGGAGCCCCTACGAGCAGTACTTC